At least ten counts were recorded for the clone carrying this T cell receptor (beta chain). Its antigen is unknown. These data come from a study of blood T cells in healthy people across ages. Study observations and caveats: Investigators treated diversity estimates from one million T cells as underestimates. Researchers report that TCR beta diversity correlated strongly with naive T cell percentage. In older individuals, TCR beta diversity per million T cells was lower, falling roughly linearly with age. More naive CD4+ cells and higher diversity marked long-lived donors relative to aged donors.

CDR1 is MGHDK and CDR2 is SYGVNS in the germline V gene. The V gene lost 1 base and the J gene lost 4 bases, with 9 bases spanning the gap. The CDR3 runs to 14 residues. A second PCR of roughly 7 to 11 cycles used a sample-barcoded 5' primer and a J-beta primer mix. Each CDR3 protein gets one entry after TCRdb re-called the 5' RACE reads with MiXCR. This sample has roughly 700,000 distinct CDR3 sequences, with around 32% found just once. The V gene is TRBV25-1, the J gene TRBJ2-3; perhaps TRBD2 as D (6 bases). The TCR comes from a woman aged 80 or over in good health. The sequenced sample consisted of blood. CDR3 DNA: TGTGCCAGCAGTGAATGGGCTAGCGCAGATACGCAGTATTTT. Encoded protein: CASSEWASADTQYF.